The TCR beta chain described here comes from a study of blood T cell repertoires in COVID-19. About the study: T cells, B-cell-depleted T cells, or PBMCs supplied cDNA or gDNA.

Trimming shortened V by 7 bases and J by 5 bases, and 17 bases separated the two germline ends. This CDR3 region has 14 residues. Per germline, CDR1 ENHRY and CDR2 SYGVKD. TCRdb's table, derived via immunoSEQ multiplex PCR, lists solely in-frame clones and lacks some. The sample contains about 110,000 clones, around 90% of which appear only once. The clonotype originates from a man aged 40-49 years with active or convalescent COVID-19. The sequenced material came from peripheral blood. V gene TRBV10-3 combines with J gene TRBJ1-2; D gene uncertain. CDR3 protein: CAITAAGREYGYTF. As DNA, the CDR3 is TGTGCCATCACGGCGGCTGGGCGGGAGTATGGCTACACCTTC.